The clone carrying this T cell receptor (beta chain) showed up just a few times. Its antigen is still unknown. The library targeted TCRbeta and was prepared with unique molecular identifiers. In TCRdb, the PCR reads were re-called with MiXCR into one record per CDR3 protein. The repertoire has over 100,000 distinct CDR3 sequences, 4.5% to 7.5% of them found once; the top ten carry about 6%. The source of the sample is a study of T-cell reconstitution after alpha-beta-depleted transplantation in children. The study, taken as a whole, reports: Reported findings indicate that, about two months after transplant, alpha-beta T cells came from several hundred expanded clones, which were derived from non-depleted graft cells. At day 60, the high TCRbeta diversity found in some patients originated from recipient T cells and thymic progenitors that had survived. One year post-transplant, T-cell counts and diversity were largely derived from T cells produced anew.

Germline assignment: CDR1 LNHDA and CDR2 SQIVND (reference sequence). The ends were cut back, 3 bases at V and 5 bases at J, with 19 bases in the middle. This CDR3 comprises 17 residues. The specimen was PBMCs, mostly from graft donor cells, collected 60 days after TCRalphabeta/CD19-depleted stem cell transplant. The rearrangement joins TRBV19 to TRBJ2-2; possible D gene TRBD2, 6 bases. The clonotype was recovered from a female patient under 10 years old who had a stem cell transplant for Fanconi anemia, so the T cells may come from the graft donor. In DNA form, the CDR3 reads TGTGCCAGTAGTATGGAGTACACAGAGGAGGGGACCGGGGAGCTGTTTTTT. This translates into CASSMEYTEEGTGELFF.